This record concerns one T cell receptor beta chain sequence. Antigen specificity is unknown. The sample contains more than one DNA sequence encoding this CDR3. These data come from a study of cytomegalovirus exposure and HLA in healthy donors. Background on the study: A subsequent analysis stated that the 120 or so validation repertoires were run on the same platform as the approximately 710 first-cohort repertoires. Study results and caveats: According to reports, the classifier identified cytomegalovirus status with high specificity and sensitivity. In vitro data verified a few CMV-associated chains as specific for CMV antigens.

The method was immunoSEQ multiplex PCR; TCRdb's version includes in-frame clones alone and lacks a portion of them. This table has around 300,000 clones, 88% appearing once. The receptor comes from a man aged 30 to 39 in good health and CMV-seronegative. The sequenced material came from PBMCs.

CDR3 sequence reads: CASRTGTTNTGELFF. The CDR3 nucleotides are TGCGCCAGCAGGACCGGGACAACGAACACCGGGGAGCTGTTTTTT. J is TRBJ2-2 and V is TRBV5-1; D may be TRBD1 (6 bases). CDR1 is SGHRS and CDR2 is YFSETQ in the germline V gene. Trimming took 5 bases from V and 0 from J, leaving 11 bases between them. The CDR3 runs to 15 residues.